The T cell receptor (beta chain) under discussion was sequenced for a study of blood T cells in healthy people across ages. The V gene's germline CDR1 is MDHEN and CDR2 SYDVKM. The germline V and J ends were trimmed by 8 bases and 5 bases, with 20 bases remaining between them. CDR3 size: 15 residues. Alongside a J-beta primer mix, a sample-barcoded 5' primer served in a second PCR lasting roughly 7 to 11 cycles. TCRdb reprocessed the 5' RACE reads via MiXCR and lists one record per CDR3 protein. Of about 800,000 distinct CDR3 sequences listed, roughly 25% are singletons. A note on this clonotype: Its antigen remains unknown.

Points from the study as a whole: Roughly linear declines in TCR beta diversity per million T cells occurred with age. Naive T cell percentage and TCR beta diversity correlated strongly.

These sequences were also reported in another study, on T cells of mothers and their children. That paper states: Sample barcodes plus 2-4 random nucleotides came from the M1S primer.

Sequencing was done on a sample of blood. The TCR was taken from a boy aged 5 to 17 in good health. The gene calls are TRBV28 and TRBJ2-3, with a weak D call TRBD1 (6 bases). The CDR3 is CASHGIDRSQDTQYF. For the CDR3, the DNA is TGTGCCAGCCATGGTATCGACAGGTCACAAGATACGCAGTATTTT.